The present T cell receptor beta chain was sequenced within a study of T cell responses to AZD1222 COVID-19 vaccine. A note on this clone: Its antigen is unidentified.

Whole-study results and caveats: Donors were largely white British and mainly female; clonal diversity was possibly underestimated. There were vaccine-associated CD4 TCRs across spike, dominant at 160-218 and 743-854. Among those given AZD1222, only five or six were seropositive at baseline. The reported proportion of spike-specific TCRs targeting unmutated variant regions was nearly half.

Profiled with immunoSEQ multiplex PCR; TCRdb holds only in-frame clones, not every one. The data contain some 100,000 clones, 70% to 90% of them singletons. The length of the CDR3 is 15 residues. Trimming cost V 2 bases and J 1 base, with 12 bases left between them. CDR1 is MNHEY, CDR2 SMNVEV, per germline (reference sequence). The chain combines TRBV27 with TRBJ2-7; the D gene is possibly TRBD2 (6 bases). The TCR sequence derives from an adult who received the AZD1222 COVID-19 vaccine. This specimen consisted of peripheral blood, obtained 28 days after the second AZD1222 dose. CDR3 DNA: TGTGCCAGCAGTTTAGCCCGGGGGTCATCCTACGAGCAGTACTTC. Its translation is CASSLARGSSYEQYF.